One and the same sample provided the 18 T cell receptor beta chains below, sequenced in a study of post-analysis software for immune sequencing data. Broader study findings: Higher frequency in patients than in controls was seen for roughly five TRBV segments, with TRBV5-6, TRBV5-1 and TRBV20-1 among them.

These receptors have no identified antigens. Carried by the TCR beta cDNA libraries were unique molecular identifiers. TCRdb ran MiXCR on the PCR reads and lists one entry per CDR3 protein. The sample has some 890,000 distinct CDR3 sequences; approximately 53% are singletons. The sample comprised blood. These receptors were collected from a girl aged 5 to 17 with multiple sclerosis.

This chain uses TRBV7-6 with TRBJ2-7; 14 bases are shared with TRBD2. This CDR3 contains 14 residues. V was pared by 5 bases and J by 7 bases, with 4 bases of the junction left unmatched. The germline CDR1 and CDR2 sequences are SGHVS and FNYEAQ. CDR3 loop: CASSRTSGGNEQYF. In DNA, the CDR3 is TGTGCCAGCAGCAGGACTAGCGGGGGGAATGAGCAGTACTTC.

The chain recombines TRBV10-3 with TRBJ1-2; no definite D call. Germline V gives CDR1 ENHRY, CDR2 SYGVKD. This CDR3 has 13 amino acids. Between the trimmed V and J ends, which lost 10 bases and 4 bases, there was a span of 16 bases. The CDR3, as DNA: TGTGCCACGCACCCGGGATCGGGCTATGGCTACACCTTC. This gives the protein CATHPGSGYGYTF.

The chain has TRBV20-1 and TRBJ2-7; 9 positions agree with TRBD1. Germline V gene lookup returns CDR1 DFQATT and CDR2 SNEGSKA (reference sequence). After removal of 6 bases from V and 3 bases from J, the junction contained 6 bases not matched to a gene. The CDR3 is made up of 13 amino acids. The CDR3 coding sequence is TGCAGTGCCCCCGGGACAGGGAGCTACGAGCAGTACTTC. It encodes CSAPGTGSYEQYF.

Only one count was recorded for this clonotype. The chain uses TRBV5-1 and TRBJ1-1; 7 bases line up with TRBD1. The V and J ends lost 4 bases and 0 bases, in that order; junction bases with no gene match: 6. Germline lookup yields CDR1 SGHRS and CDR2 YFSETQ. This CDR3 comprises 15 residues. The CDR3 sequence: CASSVGGTVNTEAFF. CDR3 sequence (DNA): TGCGCCAGCAGCGTGGGCGGGACAGTGAACACTGAAGCTTTCTTT.

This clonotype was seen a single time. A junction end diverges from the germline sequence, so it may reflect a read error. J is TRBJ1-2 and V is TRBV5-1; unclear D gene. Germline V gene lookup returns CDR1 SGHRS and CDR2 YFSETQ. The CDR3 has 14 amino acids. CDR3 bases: TGCGCCAACAGCCAAGACGGACTAAACTATGGCTACACCTTC. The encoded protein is CANSQDGLNYGYTF.

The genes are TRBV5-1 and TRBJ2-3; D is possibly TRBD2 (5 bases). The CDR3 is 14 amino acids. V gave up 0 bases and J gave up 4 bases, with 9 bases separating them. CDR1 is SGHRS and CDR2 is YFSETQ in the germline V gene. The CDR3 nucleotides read TGCGCCAGCAGCTTGGAGCGGCGTGCAGATACGCAGTATTTT. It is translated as CASSLERRADTQYF.

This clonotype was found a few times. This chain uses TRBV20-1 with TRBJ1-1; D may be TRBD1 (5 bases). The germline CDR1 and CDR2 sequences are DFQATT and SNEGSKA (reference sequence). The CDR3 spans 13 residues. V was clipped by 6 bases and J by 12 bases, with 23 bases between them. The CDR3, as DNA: TGCAGTGCCAAAGGACAAGAGCTGTTTGGGCCTTTCTTT. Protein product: CSAKGQELFGPFF.

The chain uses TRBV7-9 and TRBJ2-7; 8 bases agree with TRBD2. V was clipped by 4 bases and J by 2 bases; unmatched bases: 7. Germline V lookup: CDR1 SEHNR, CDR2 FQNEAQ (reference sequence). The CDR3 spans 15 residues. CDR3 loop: CASSSTTSDPYEQYF. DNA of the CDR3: TGTGCCAGCAGCTCCACGACTAGCGACCCCTACGAGCAGTACTTC.

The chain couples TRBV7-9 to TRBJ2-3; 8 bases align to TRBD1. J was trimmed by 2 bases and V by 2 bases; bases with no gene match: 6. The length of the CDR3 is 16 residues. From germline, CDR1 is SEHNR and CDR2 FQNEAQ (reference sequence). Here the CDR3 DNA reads TGTGCCAGCAGCTTACGACAGGGGCCTTACACAGATACGCAGTATTTT. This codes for CASSLRQGPYTDTQYF. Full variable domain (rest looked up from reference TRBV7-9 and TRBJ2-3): DTGVSQNPRHKITKRGQNVTFRCDPISEHNRLYWYRQTLGQGPEFLTYFQNEAQLEKSRLLSDRFSAERPKGSFSTLEIQRTEQGDSAMYLCASSLRQGPYTDTQYFGPGTRLTVL.

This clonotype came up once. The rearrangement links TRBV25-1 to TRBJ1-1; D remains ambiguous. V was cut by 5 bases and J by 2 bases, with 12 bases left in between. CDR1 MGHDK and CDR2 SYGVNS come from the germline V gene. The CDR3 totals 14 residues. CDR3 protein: CASSQVRPNTEAFF. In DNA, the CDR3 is TGTGCCAGCAGTCAGGTACGGCCTAACACTGAAGCTTTCTTT. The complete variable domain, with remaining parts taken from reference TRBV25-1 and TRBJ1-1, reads EADIYQTPRYLVIGTGKKITLECSQTMGHDKMYWYQQDPGMELHLIHYSYGVNSTEKGDLSSESTVSRIRTEHFPLTLESARPSHTSQYLCASSQVRPNTEAFFGQGTRLTVV.

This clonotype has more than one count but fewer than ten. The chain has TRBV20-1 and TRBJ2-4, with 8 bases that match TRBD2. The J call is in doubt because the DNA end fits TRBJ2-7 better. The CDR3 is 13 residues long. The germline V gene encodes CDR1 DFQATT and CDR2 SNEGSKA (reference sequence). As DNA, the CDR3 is TGCAGTGCTAGCGGGAGGGCCTTGCACGAGCAGTACTTC. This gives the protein CSASGRALHEQYF.

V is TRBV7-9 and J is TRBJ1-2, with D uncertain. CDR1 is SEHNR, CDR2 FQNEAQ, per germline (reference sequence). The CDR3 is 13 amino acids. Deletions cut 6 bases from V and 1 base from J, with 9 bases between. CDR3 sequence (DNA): TGTGCCAGCAGTCCCCAGGTTAACTATGGCTACACCTTC. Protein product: CASSPQVNYGYTF.

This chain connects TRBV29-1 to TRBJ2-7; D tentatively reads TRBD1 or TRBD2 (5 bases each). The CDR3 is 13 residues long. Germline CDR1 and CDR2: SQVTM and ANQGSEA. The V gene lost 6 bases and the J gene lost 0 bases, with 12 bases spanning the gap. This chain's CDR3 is CSVAGASSYEQYF. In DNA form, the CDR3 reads TGCAGCGTCGCCGGGGCTAGCTCCTACGAGCAGTACTTC.

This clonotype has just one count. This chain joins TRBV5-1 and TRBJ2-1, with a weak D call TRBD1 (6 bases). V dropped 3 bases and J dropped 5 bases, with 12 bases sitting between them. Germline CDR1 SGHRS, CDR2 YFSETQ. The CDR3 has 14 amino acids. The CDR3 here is CASSSTGSNNEQFF. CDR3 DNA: TGCGCCAGCAGCTCAACAGGGAGCAACAATGAGCAGTTCTTC.

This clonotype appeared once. The CDR3 loop is CSAGDGGYEKLFF. CDR3 DNA sequence: TGCAGTGCTGGCGACGGGGGGTATGAAAAACTGTTTTTT. V usage is TRBV20-1 and J usage is TRBJ1-4, with D maybe TRBD1 (5 bases). The CDR3 length is 13 residues. V lost 5 bases to trimming and J lost 6 bases, with 13 bases between them. Germline loops: CDR1 DFQATT, CDR2 SNEGSKA (reference sequence).

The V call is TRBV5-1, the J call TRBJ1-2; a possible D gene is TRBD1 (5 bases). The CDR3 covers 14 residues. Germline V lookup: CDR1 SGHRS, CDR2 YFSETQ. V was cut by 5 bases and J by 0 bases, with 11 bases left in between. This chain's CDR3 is CASRAGTANYGYTF. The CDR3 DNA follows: TGCGCCAGCAGGGCCGGGACGGCTAACTATGGCTACACCTTC.

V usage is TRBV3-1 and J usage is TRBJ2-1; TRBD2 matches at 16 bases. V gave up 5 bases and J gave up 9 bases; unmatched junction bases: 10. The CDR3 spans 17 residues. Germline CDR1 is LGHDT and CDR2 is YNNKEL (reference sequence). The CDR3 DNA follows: TGTGCCAGCAGCTTCCCCGGGACTAGCGGGGGGGCCAGTGAGCAGTTCTTC. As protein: CASSFPGTSGGASEQFF.

This chain's CDR3 is CASSFGQSQETQYF. The CDR3 region has the DNA TGTGCCAGCAGTTTCGGCCAGTCCCAAGAGACCCAGTACTTC. The rearrangement uses TRBV12-3 or TRBV12-4 and TRBJ2-5; unclear D gene. Deletions cut 3 bases from V and 1 base from J, with 9 bases between. The CDR3 spans 14 residues.